This TCR beta chain emerged from a study of control samples from healthy donors and cancer patients. This clone was found a few times. Trimming shortened V by 0 bases and J by 8 bases, and 8 bases separated the two germline ends. The CDR3 totals 13 residues. Germline CDR1 reads SGHDN; CDR2 reads FVKESK. Sequencing was performed with immunoSEQ multiplex PCR; in TCRdb, only in-frame clones are kept and a portion is missing. The profile shows under 450,000 clones, around 90% of them singletons. Sequenced input: PBMCs. The receptor comes from a man aged 40-50 years with head and neck cancer. The chain is built from TRBV14 and TRBJ1-5, with D hard to call. CDR3 in DNA: TGTGCCAGCAGCCAAGACGACATTAAGCCCCAGCATTTT. Translated, it gives CASSQDDIKPQHF.